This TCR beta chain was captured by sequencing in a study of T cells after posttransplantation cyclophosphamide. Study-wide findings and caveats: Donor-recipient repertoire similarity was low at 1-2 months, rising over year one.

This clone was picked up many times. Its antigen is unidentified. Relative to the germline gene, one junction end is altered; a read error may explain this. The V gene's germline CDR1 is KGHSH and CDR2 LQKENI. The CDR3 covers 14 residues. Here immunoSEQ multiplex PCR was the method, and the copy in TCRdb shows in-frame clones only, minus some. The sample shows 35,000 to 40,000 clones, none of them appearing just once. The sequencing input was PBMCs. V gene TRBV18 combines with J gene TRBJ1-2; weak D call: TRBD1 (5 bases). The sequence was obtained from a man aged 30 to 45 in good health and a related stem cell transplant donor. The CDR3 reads CASSPTGANDGYTF. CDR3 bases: TGTGCCAGCTCACCTACAGGAGCTAACGATGGCTACACCTTC.